The rows below give T cell receptor beta chains drawn from one sample of a study of T-cell memory formation after mild COVID-19. TCRdb itself ran the 5' RACE reads through MiXCR, one entry per CDR3 protein. Among about 450,000 distinct CDR3 sequences, 20% to 30% were seen once, and the ten largest hold 10% to 15%. Sequenced input: PBMCs or a T cell subset sorted from them (not recorded which). These receptors all stem from an adult woman who had mild COVID-19 (a few samples of this study predate the infection). Cell type and time point are not known. CDR3s include the opening cysteine and the closing phenylalanine or tryptophan. The order of the fields is V gene, D gene, clone size, J gene, CDR3 DNA, CDR3 protein. A D gene is named only where the DNA matches it firmly. Clone size is shown for a subset of rows, as once, few, many or a class of expanded clone.

v_call: TRBV15
d_call: NA
clone_size: NA
j_call: TRBJ2-3
cdr3_nt: TGTGCCACAAGTCAGTTGGGCGGATCAGATACGCAGTATTTT
cdr3_aa: CATSQLGGSDTQYF

v_call: TRBV29-1
d_call: NA
clone_size: NA
j_call: TRBJ2-3
cdr3_nt: TGCAGCGTTGTGATTTTTGGTACGCAGTATTTT
cdr3_aa: CSVVIFGTQYF

v_call: TRBV27
d_call: TRBD2
clone_size: few
j_call: TRBJ2-1
cdr3_nt: TGTGCCAGCAGTTTATCTGGCGGGAGGGGGTACAATGAGCAGTTCTTC
cdr3_aa: CASSLSGGRGYNEQFF

v_call: TRBV5-6
d_call: NA
clone_size: few
j_call: TRBJ2-1
cdr3_nt: TGTGCCAGCAGCGTGGGACACCACTACAATGAGCAGTTCTTC
cdr3_aa: CASSVGHHYNEQFF

v_call: TRBV7-6
d_call: NA
clone_size: few
j_call: TRBJ2-7
cdr3_nt: TGTGCCAGCAGCGCCGCGACGGCTGCCTACGAGCAGTACTTC
cdr3_aa: CASSAATAAYEQYF

v_call: TRBV12-3/TRBV12-4
d_call: NA
clone_size: NA
j_call: TRBJ2-1
cdr3_nt: TGTGCCAGCAGTTTAAATCCCTACTACAATGAGCAGTTCTTC
cdr3_aa: CASSLNPYYNEQFF

v_call: TRBV24-1
d_call: TRBD2
clone_size: many
j_call: TRBJ2-1
cdr3_nt: TGTGCCACCAGTGATTTGACTAGCGGGCACTACAATGAGCAGTTCTTC
cdr3_aa: CATSDLTSGHYNEQFF

v_call: TRBV4-2
d_call: TRBD2
clone_size: few
j_call: TRBJ2-7
cdr3_nt: TGTGCCAGCAGCCAAGTCCGAGCTAGCGGGAGGGCCAAAAACTTTAGCCACGAGCAGTACTTC
cdr3_aa: CASSQVRASGRAKNFSHEQYF

v_call: TRBV5-5
d_call: NA
clone_size: NA
j_call: TRBJ1-1
cdr3_nt: TGTGCCAGCAGCCTAACCGTGCGGGACACTGAAGCTTTCTTT
cdr3_aa: CASSLTVRDTEAFF

v_call: TRBV24-1
d_call: NA
clone_size: few
j_call: TRBJ2-3
cdr3_nt: TGTGCCACCAGTGATGGGGCGGGGGCCAGCACAGATACGCAGTATTTT
cdr3_aa: CATSDGAGASTDTQYF

v_call: TRBV7-9
d_call: NA
clone_size: NA
j_call: TRBJ1-2
cdr3_nt: TGTGCCAGCAGCTTGCTAGACCGAGACTATGGCTACACCTTC
cdr3_aa: CASSLLDRDYGYTF

v_call: TRBV4-1
d_call: NA
clone_size: NA
j_call: TRBJ2-1
cdr3_nt: TGCGCCAGCAGCCAACCGGCCAGGGCGTCCTACAATGAGCAGTTCTTC
cdr3_aa: CASSQPARASYNEQFF

v_call: TRBV5-1
d_call: TRBD2
clone_size: NA
j_call: TRBJ2-5
cdr3_nt: TGCGCCAGCAGCAGCGGTGATGCGGGAGGCCGGGGGGAGACCCAGTACTTC
cdr3_aa: CASSSGDAGGRGETQYF

v_call: TRBV5-1
d_call: NA
clone_size: NA
j_call: TRBJ2-3
cdr3_nt: TGCGCCAGCAGGGTCCCAGCAGATACGCAGTATTTT
cdr3_aa: CASRVPADTQYF

v_call: TRBV6-2/TRBV6-3
d_call: NA
clone_size: NA
j_call: TRBJ2-7
cdr3_nt: TGTGCCAGCGGCCCCTCCGGCGAGCAGTACTTC
cdr3_aa: CASGPSGEQYF

v_call: TRBV7-3
d_call: NA
clone_size: few
j_call: TRBJ2-3
cdr3_nt: TGTGCCAGCAGTCCCGGACAGTTCACGCAGTATTTT
cdr3_aa: CASSPGQFTQYF

v_call: TRBV28
d_call: NA
clone_size: NA
j_call: TRBJ2-7
cdr3_nt: TGTGCCAGCAGTTTAGCAGGGAGAGCCTACGAGCAGTACTTC
cdr3_aa: CASSLAGRAYEQYF

v_call: TRBV4-3
d_call: NA
clone_size: NA
j_call: TRBJ2-3
cdr3_nt: TGCGCCAGCAGCGTACAGGGTGTCGGGACAGATACGCAGTATTTT
cdr3_aa: CASSVQGVGTDTQYF

v_call: TRBV5-8
d_call: NA
clone_size: NA
j_call: TRBJ2-3
cdr3_nt: TGTGCCAGCAGCCGGGGGACTCGTAGTTTGGATACGCAGTATTTT
cdr3_aa: CASSRGTRSLDTQYF

v_call: TRBV18
d_call: TRBD2
clone_size: few
j_call: TRBJ2-5
cdr3_nt: TGTGCCAGCTCACCATGGGGACTAGCGGGAGAGACCCAGTACTTC
cdr3_aa: CASSPWGLAGETQYF

v_call: TRBV7-2
d_call: TRBD1
clone_size: many
j_call: TRBJ2-1
cdr3_nt: TGTGCCAGCAGCTTAGCTCAGGGGGCTTACAATGAGCAGTTCTTC
cdr3_aa: CASSLAQGAYNEQFF

v_call: TRBV7-9
d_call: NA
clone_size: few
j_call: TRBJ2-7
cdr3_nt: TGTGCCAGCAGCCCCAGTCGGGGGAAGCTTTCCTACGAGCAGTACTTC
cdr3_aa: CASSPSRGKLSYEQYF

v_call: TRBV2
d_call: NA
clone_size: few
j_call: TRBJ2-1
cdr3_nt: TGTGCCAGCAGCTCAGGGTTCAGCTCCTACAATGAGCAGTTCTTC
cdr3_aa: CASSSGFSSYNEQFF

v_call: TRBV18
d_call: NA
clone_size: NA
j_call: TRBJ1-5
cdr3_nt: TGTGCCAGCTCACCGGTAGCGACCGACAATCAGCCCCAGCATTTT
cdr3_aa: CASSPVATDNQPQHF

v_call: TRBV29-1
d_call: NA
clone_size: few
j_call: TRBJ2-7
cdr3_nt: TGCAGCGTGCTAAGCAGCGGCTACGAGCAGTACTTC
cdr3_aa: CSVLSSGYEQYF

v_call: TRBV5-1
d_call: TRBD1
clone_size: NA
j_call: TRBJ2-7
cdr3_nt: TGCGCCAGCAGCTTCAGTCCGTCGCAGGACAGGGGAACCTACGAGCAGTACTTC
cdr3_aa: CASSFSPSQDRGTYEQYF

v_call: TRBV4-2
d_call: NA
clone_size: NA
j_call: TRBJ2-7
cdr3_nt: TGTGCCAGCAGCCAAGATCCGGGACGGACAACCTACGAGCAGTACTTC
cdr3_aa: CASSQDPGRTTYEQYF

v_call: TRBV6-2/TRBV6-3
d_call: NA
clone_size: NA
j_call: TRBJ1-1
cdr3_nt: TGTGCCAGCAGCCTGGGATGGACTGAAGCTTTCTTT
cdr3_aa: CASSLGWTEAFF

v_call: TRBV4-3
d_call: NA
clone_size: NA
j_call: TRBJ2-3
cdr3_nt: TGCGCCAGCAGCCAAATCGGGCTTGCCACAGATACGCAGTATTTT
cdr3_aa: CASSQIGLATDTQYF

v_call: TRBV6-5
d_call: NA
clone_size: few
j_call: TRBJ2-7
cdr3_nt: TGTGCCAGCAGTCAGGACATAACCTACGAGCAGTACTTC
cdr3_aa: CASSQDITYEQYF

v_call: TRBV27
d_call: NA
clone_size: once
j_call: TRBJ1-1
cdr3_nt: TGTGCCAGCAGGGGAGATGCCCATATCACTGAAGCTTTCTTT
cdr3_aa: CASRGDAHITEAFF

v_call: TRBV15
d_call: NA
clone_size: NA
j_call: TRBJ1-1
cdr3_nt: TGTGCCACCAGCAGAGCCCTCCTAAGGACAGCCGGGAACACTGAAGCTTTCTTT
cdr3_aa: CATSRALLRTAGNTEAFF

v_call: TRBV20-1
d_call: TRBD2
clone_size: NA
j_call: TRBJ2-3
cdr3_nt: TGCAGTGCCTACCTAGCGGGAGGACGTTCTGATACGCAGTATTTT
cdr3_aa: CSAYLAGGRSDTQYF

v_call: TRBV10-3
d_call: NA
clone_size: once
j_call: TRBJ2-7
cdr3_nt: TGTGCCATCAGTGAAGTGGGTAGCGAGCAGTACTTC
cdr3_aa: CAISEVGSEQYF

v_call: TRBV7-2
d_call: NA
clone_size: NA
j_call: TRBJ1-1
cdr3_nt: TGTGCCAGCAGCTCCCGCGTACAGATGAACACTGAAGCTTTCTTT
cdr3_aa: CASSSRVQMNTEAFF

v_call: TRBV3-1
d_call: NA
clone_size: few
j_call: TRBJ2-6
cdr3_nt: TGTGCCAGCACCCGAGGGGGGTCCCTCTCTGGGGCCAACGTCCTGACTTTC
cdr3_aa: CASTRGGSLSGANVLTF

v_call: TRBV15
d_call: NA
clone_size: NA
j_call: TRBJ2-7
cdr3_nt: TGTGCCACCAGCAGAGTACTCTCCTACGAGCAGTACTTC
cdr3_aa: CATSRVLSYEQYF

v_call: TRBV2
d_call: TRBD1
clone_size: few
j_call: TRBJ1-5
cdr3_nt: TGTGCCAGCAGGGCTAAACCGGACAGGGGGGAATATAGCAATCAGCCCCAGCATTTT
cdr3_aa: CASRAKPDRGEYSNQPQHF

v_call: TRBV12-3/TRBV12-4
d_call: NA
clone_size: few
j_call: TRBJ1-4
cdr3_nt: TGTGCCAGCAGTTTCAGGGCAACTAATGAAAAACTGTTTTTT
cdr3_aa: CASSFRATNEKLFF

v_call: TRBV12-3/TRBV12-4
d_call: TRBD1
clone_size: NA
j_call: TRBJ1-5
cdr3_nt: TGTGCCAGCAGTGCCGGGACAGGGGAGACTCAGCCCCAGCATTTT
cdr3_aa: CASSAGTGETQPQHF

v_call: TRBV20-1
d_call: TRBD2
clone_size: NA
j_call: TRBJ2-5
cdr3_nt: TGCAGTGCGCCTACTAGCGGGGGGGCCCGGAGGCCCCAGTACTTC
cdr3_aa: CSAPTSGGARRPQYF

v_call: TRBV24-1
d_call: TRBD2
clone_size: few
j_call: TRBJ2-5
cdr3_nt: TGTGCCACCAGTGGCGGACTAGCGGGGACGTCAACCCAGTACTTC
cdr3_aa: CATSGGLAGTSTQYF

v_call: TRBV29-1
d_call: NA
clone_size: few
j_call: TRBJ2-3
cdr3_nt: TGCAGCGTTGAAGCGGGCACACAGATGGATACGCAGTATTTT
cdr3_aa: CSVEAGTQMDTQYF

v_call: TRBV9
d_call: NA
clone_size: NA
j_call: TRBJ2-7
cdr3_nt: TGTGCCAGCAGCGCCACTGCGACTAGTCGGTACGAGCAGTACTTC
cdr3_aa: CASSATATSRYEQYF

v_call: TRBV15
d_call: TRBD2
clone_size: NA
j_call: TRBJ2-3
cdr3_nt: TGTGCCACCAGCAGAGGCTTAGCGGGGGGCACAGATACGCAGTATTTT
cdr3_aa: CATSRGLAGGTDTQYF

v_call: TRBV30
d_call: TRBD1
clone_size: few
j_call: TRBJ2-7
cdr3_nt: TGTGCCTGGAGTTTCAGGGGGAGTCCGCCCTACGAGCAGTACTTC
cdr3_aa: CAWSFRGSPPYEQYF

v_call: TRBV5-1
d_call: NA
clone_size: NA
j_call: TRBJ2-7
cdr3_nt: TGCGCCAGCAGCTCCCAGGACAGTACGGGGCAGTACTTC
cdr3_aa: CASSSQDSTGQYF

v_call: TRBV7-3
d_call: TRBD2
clone_size: NA
j_call: TRBJ2-1
cdr3_nt: TGTGCCAGCAGCCTCCTAACCATAGCGGGAGGGATGCCTTACAATGAGCAGTTCTTC
cdr3_aa: CASSLLTIAGGMPYNEQFF

v_call: TRBV24-1
d_call: NA
clone_size: NA
j_call: TRBJ2-3
cdr3_nt: TGTGCCACCAGTGATTTTCGCGGGACTAGCACAGATACGCAGTATTTT
cdr3_aa: CATSDFRGTSTDTQYF

v_call: TRBV7-9
d_call: NA
clone_size: few
j_call: TRBJ2-5
cdr3_nt: TGTGCCAGCAGCGTTTCGTCGGCGGGGGCCAGGTTGGCCCAGTACTTC
cdr3_aa: CASSVSSAGARLAQYF

v_call: TRBV29-1
d_call: TRBD1
clone_size: NA
j_call: TRBJ2-7
cdr3_nt: TGCAGCGTTGAAGCCCGGGACAGGCTGACCTACGAGCAGTACTTC
cdr3_aa: CSVEARDRLTYEQYF

v_call: TRBV20-1
d_call: TRBD2
clone_size: few
j_call: TRBJ2-3
cdr3_nt: TGCAGTGCTAGAGAGGGACTAGCGGGGGCCTCAGGTACGCAGTATTTT
cdr3_aa: CSAREGLAGASGTQYF

v_call: TRBV4-2
d_call: NA
clone_size: few
j_call: TRBJ1-4
cdr3_nt: TGTGCCAGCAGCCAAGTGAAACAGGGAGTGGTGAAACTGTTTTTT
cdr3_aa: CASSQVKQGVVKLFF

v_call: TRBV20-1
d_call: NA
clone_size: NA
j_call: TRBJ2-1
cdr3_nt: TGCAGTGCTAGAGAAAAAGGAGACTACCTATGGGGCCAGTTCTTC
cdr3_aa: CSAREKGDYLWGQFF

v_call: TRBV7-9
d_call: NA
clone_size: NA
j_call: TRBJ1-3
cdr3_nt: TGTGCCAGCAGCTTCGGACTCCCGTCCAACTCTGGAAACACCATATATTTT
cdr3_aa: CASSFGLPSNSGNTIYF

v_call: TRBV7-6
d_call: TRBD2
clone_size: NA
j_call: TRBJ2-3
cdr3_nt: TGTGCCAGCAGCTTAGGGACTAGCGGGACGACAGATACGCAGTATTTT
cdr3_aa: CASSLGTSGTTDTQYF

v_call: TRBV12-3/TRBV12-4
d_call: TRBD1
clone_size: NA
j_call: TRBJ2-2
cdr3_nt: TGTGCCAGCAGTTTCCCGGACAGGGGGCTTGGCGGGGAGCTGTTTTTT
cdr3_aa: CASSFPDRGLGGELFF

v_call: TRBV6-5
d_call: NA
clone_size: NA
j_call: TRBJ2-7
cdr3_nt: TGTGCCAGCACCAACCCGGGGTCCTACGAGCAGTACTTC
cdr3_aa: CASTNPGSYEQYF